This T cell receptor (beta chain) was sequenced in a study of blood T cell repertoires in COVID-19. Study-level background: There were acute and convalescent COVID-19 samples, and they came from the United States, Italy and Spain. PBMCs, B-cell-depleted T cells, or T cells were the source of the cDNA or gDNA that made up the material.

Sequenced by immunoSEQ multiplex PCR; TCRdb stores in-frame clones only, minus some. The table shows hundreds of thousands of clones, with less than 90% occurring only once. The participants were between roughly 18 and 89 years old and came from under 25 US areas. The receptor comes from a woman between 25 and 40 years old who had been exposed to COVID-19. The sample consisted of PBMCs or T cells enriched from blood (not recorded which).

CDR3 in amino acids: CASSLGRRFNQPQHF. The CDR3 bases are TGTGCCAGCAGCTTGGGTCGCAGGTTCAATCAGCCCCAGCATTTT. The chain couples TRBV5-8 to TRBJ1-5; D is ambiguous. Germline CDR1 reads SGHTS; CDR2 reads YDEGEE. CDR3 length equals 15 residues. Deletions cut 0 bases from V and 3 bases from J, with 10 bases between.